These 24 T cell receptor beta chains came from one sample sequenced in a study of cytomegalovirus exposure and HLA in healthy donors. The PCR contained 60 Vbeta and 13 Jbeta primers. Sequencing was performed with immunoSEQ multiplex PCR; in TCRdb, only in-frame clones are kept and a portion is missing. The sample carries around 150,000 clones, 70% to 90% recorded once. Sequenced input: PBMCs. These receptors came from a man aged 18 to 35 in good health and CMV-seropositive.

This clone is a singleton in its sample. Other DNA sequences in this specimen translate into the identical CDR3. This rearrangement joins TRBV12-5 to TRBJ1-1; D is ambiguous. The CDR3 loop spans 12 amino acids. The germline V gene encodes CDR1 LGHNT and CDR2 FRNRAP. V lost 7 bases and J lost 11, with 17 bases in between. CDR3 loop: CASAPNRGRAFF. In DNA, the CDR3 is TGTGCTAGTGCCCCCAACCGGGGTAGGGCTTTCTTT.

J is TRBJ2-7 and V is TRBV7-9; 13 bases line up with TRBD2. Trimming cost V 6 bases and J 0 bases; bases outside gene matches: 14. The CDR3 spans 19 residues. Germline V lookup: CDR1 SEHNR, CDR2 FQNEAQ (reference sequence). The CDR3 loop is CASSPHGTSGAKNSYEQYF. In DNA form, the CDR3 reads TGTGCCAGCAGTCCCCACGGGACTAGCGGGGCAAAAAACTCCTACGAGCAGTACTTC. Full variable domain (rest looked up from reference TRBV7-9 and TRBJ2-7): DTGVSQNPRHKITKRGQNVTFRCDPISEHNRLYWYRQTLGQGPEFLTYFQNEAQLEKSRLLSDRFSAERPKGSFSTLEIQRTEQGDSAMYLCASSPHGTSGAKNSYEQYFGPGTRLTVT.

The chain has TRBV28 and TRBJ2-7; D gene ambiguous. The CDR3 runs to 15 residues. Germline lookup yields CDR1 MDHEN and CDR2 SYDVKM. Trimming left V 2 bases short and J 1 base short, with 12 bases between. CDR3 nucleotides: TGTGCCAGCAGTTTAACCGCAGGTAATTCCTACGAGCAGTACTTC. Translating it yields CASSLTAGNSYEQYF.

The V gene is TRBV4-1, the J gene TRBJ2-7, with 8 bases matching TRBD1. The CDR3 totals 16 residues. The J segment lost 2 bases and the V segment lost 1 base, leaving 7 bases of the junction unmatched. CDR1 is MGHRA and CDR2 is YSYEKL in the germline V gene. CDR3 nucleotides: TGCGCCAGCAGCCAAGTCCAGGGGGCAGTAGCCTACGAGCAGTACTTC. Translated, it gives CASSQVQGAVAYEQYF.

The rearrangement joins TRBV7-9 to TRBJ1-5, with TRBD1 matching 7 bases. This CDR3 has 17 amino acids. Germline V CDR1 and CDR2: SEHNR, FQNEAQ (reference sequence). J was trimmed by 6 bases and V by 8 bases; bases with no gene match: 19. The CDR3 is CASSSSSDRARGQPQHF. Written as DNA, the CDR3 is TGTGCCAGCTCCTCATCTAGCGACAGGGCAAGGGGTCAGCCCCAGCATTTT.

This rearrangement joins TRBV7-6 to TRBJ2-1; 12 nucleotides line up with TRBD2. Looked up from germline, CDR1 is SGHVS and CDR2 is FNYEAQ. V lost 2 bases, J lost 0 bases, and 8 bases stayed unmatched. This CDR3 has 19 residues. The CDR3 nucleotides read TGTGCCAGCAGCTTACCTAGCGGGGGGGCGGAGAGCTCCTACAATGAGCAGTTCTTC. Translated: CASSLPSGGAESSYNEQFF. The full variable domain, rest sourced from reference TRBV7-6 and TRBJ2-1, is GAGVSQSPRYKVTKRGQDVALRCDPISGHVSLYWYRQALGQGPEFLTYFNYEAQQDKSGLPNDRFSAERPEGSISTLTIQRTEQRDSAMYRCASSLPSGGAESSYNEQFFGPGTRLTVL.

This chain joins TRBV2 and TRBJ2-1; no reliable D call. The CDR3 extends over 14 amino acids. Looked up from germline, CDR1 is SNHLY and CDR2 is FYNNEI. V shed 7 bases and J shed 10 bases, with 20 bases lying between them. The CDR3 reads CASITPPLSKEQFF. The CDR3 region has the DNA TGTGCCAGCATCACGCCCCCCCTCAGTAAAGAGCAGTTCTTC.

The rearrangement links TRBV5-1 to TRBJ2-5; D may be TRBD1 (6 bases). The tail of the sequence fits TRBJ2-7 better, so the J call may be wrong. The CDR3 runs 12 residues. Germline CDR1 and CDR2: SGHRS and YFSETQ. The CDR3 nucleotides are TGCGCCAGCAGCCCGGACAGCTACGAGCAGTACTTC. This encodes CASSPDSYEQYF.

This chain connects TRBV27 to TRBJ1-2; weak D call: TRBD1 (5 bases). The CDR3 consists of 14 residues. The germline V gene encodes CDR1 MNHEY and CDR2 SMNVEV (reference sequence). V was shortened by 5 bases and J by 4 bases, with 14 bases between the two germline ends. CDR3 coding DNA: TGTGCCAGCAGTCAAAATACAGGATTCTATGGCTACACCTTC. This gives the protein CASSQNTGFYGYTF.

This clone was found a few times. J is TRBJ1-1 and V is TRBV5-4, with D possibly matching TRBD1 (6 bases). From germline, CDR1 is SGHNT and CDR2 YYREEE (reference sequence). V shed 4 bases and J shed 9 bases, with 13 bases lying between them. This CDR3 spans 12 amino acids. CDR3 sequence: CASSLGGSKAFF. The CDR3 region has the DNA TGTGCCAGCAGCCTGGGGGGCTCTAAAGCTTTCTTT.

The chain carries TRBV11-1 and TRBJ2-5; TRBD2 aligns across 7 bases. CDR1 is SGHAT, CDR2 FQDESV, per germline (reference sequence). After removal of 5 bases from V and 1 base from J, the junction contained 7 bases not matched to a gene. The length of the CDR3 is 15 residues. CDR3 nucleotide sequence: TGTGCCAGCAGCCCCGCGGGGGTGCTCCAAGAGACCCAGTACTTC. Translating gives CASSPAGVLQETQYF.

Notes on this clone: The junction departs from germline at one end; a sequencing error may be responsible. This chain joins TRBV13 and TRBJ1-1; no reliable D call. In germline, CDR1 is PRHDT, CDR2 FYEKMQ (reference sequence). This CDR3 is built from 18 residues. The CDR3 DNA is TGTGCCAGCAGCTGTCGGCGGGCATACCCGGGTGGGAATAGTGAAGCTTCCTTT. Translation: CASSCRRAYPGGNSEASF.

The chain employs TRBV9 and TRBJ2-7, with a possible D match to TRBD1 (5 bases). Trimming took 4 bases from V and 2 from J, leaving 16 bases between them. The CDR3 loop spans 15 amino acids. The germline CDR1 and CDR2 sequences are SGDLS and YYNGEE. CDR3 in amino acids: CASSPYPQGTYEQYF. The CDR3 DNA reads as TGTGCCAGCAGCCCCTACCCGCAGGGTACCTACGAGCAGTACTTC. Full variable domain (remainder filled in from reference TRBV9 and TRBJ2-7): DSGVTQTPKHLITATGQRVTLRCSPRSGDLSVYWYQQSLDQGLQFLIQYYNGEERAKGNILERFSAQQFPDLHSELNLSSLELGDSALYFCASSPYPQGTYEQYFGPGTRLTVT.

This chain connects TRBV4-1 to TRBJ2-7, with TRBD1 as a possible D gene (6 bases). This CDR3 comprises 16 residues. Germline V gene lookup returns CDR1 MGHRA and CDR2 YSYEKL. The V gene lost 4 bases and the J gene lost 1 base, with 17 bases spanning the gap. The CDR3 spells CASSRLGVTGSYEQYF. DNA of the CDR3: TGCGCCAGCAGCCGACTCGGGGTGACAGGATCCTACGAGCAGTACTTC.

The rearrangement links TRBV27 to TRBJ2-3; TRBD2 might be the D (6 bases). There are 16 residues in the CDR3. The germline gives CDR1 MNHEY, CDR2 SMNVEV (reference sequence). Trimming shortened V by 3 bases and J by 2 bases, and 15 bases separated the two germline ends. As DNA, the CDR3 is TGTGCCAGCAGTTTGCTGCGGGGAAGTCTCACAGATACGCAGTATTTT. Amino acid sequence: CASSLLRGSLTDTQYF.

In its sample, this clone was seen once. The chain has TRBV7-2 and TRBJ1-2; no definite D call. The V end lost 6 bases, the J end lost 6 bases, and 17 bases lay between the germline ends. Germline V gene sequence: CDR1 SGHTA, CDR2 FQGNSA. The CDR3 totals 14 residues. CDR3 sequence (DNA): TGTGCCAGCAGGGCGGCGATTTGGTACGATGGCTACACCTTC. Its translation is CASRAAIWYDGYTF. Variable domain in full (rest from reference TRBV7-2 and TRBJ1-2): GAGVSQSPSNKVTEKGKDVELRCDPISGHTALYWYRQSLGQGLEFLIYFQGNSAPDKSGLPSDRFSAERTGGSVSTLTIQRTQQEDSAVYLCASRAAIWYDGYTFGSGTRLTVV.

The chain combines TRBV5-6 with TRBJ2-3; 7 bases match TRBD2. The length of the CDR3 is 16 residues. The germline V gene has CDR1 SGHDT and CDR2 YYEEEE. Trimming took 0 bases from V and 1 from J; bases not matched to a gene: 5. The CDR3 DNA reads as TGTGCCAGCAGCTTGGCTCTGGGGGGGGGCACAGATACGCAGTATTTT. Translation: CASSLALGGGTDTQYF. The full variable domain, completed using reference TRBV5-6 and TRBJ2-3, is DAGVTQSPTHLIKTRGQQVTLRCSPKSGHDTVSWYQQALGQGPQFIFQYYEEEERQRGNFPDRFSGHQFPNYSSELNVNALLLGDSALYLCASSLALGGGTDTQYFGPGTRLTVL.

This chain uses TRBV10-1 with TRBJ2-7, with 7 bases matching TRBD2. This CDR3 is built from 13 residues. Trimming took 10 bases from V and 6 from J; bases not matched to a gene: 12. Germline CDR1 reads WNHNN; CDR2 reads SYGVQD (reference sequence). DNA of the CDR3: TGCGCCACCTCAGGGAGGGAAGCCTCCGAGCAGTACTTC. The encoded protein is CATSGREASEQYF.

This clone was observed a single time. The V call is TRBV5-1, the J call TRBJ2-7; 7 bases align to TRBD1. From germline, CDR1 is SGHRS and CDR2 YFSETQ. V trimming: 7 bases; J trimming: 0 bases; junction bases outside the gene matches: 4. This CDR3 has 13 amino acids. Here the CDR3 DNA reads TGCGCCAGCCGGGACAGCGGCTCCTACGAGCAGTACTTC. This translates into CASRDSGSYEQYF. Variable domain in full (rest from reference TRBV5-1 and TRBJ2-7): KAGVTQTPRYLIKTRGQQVTLSCSPISGHRSVSWYQQTPGQGLQFLFEYFSETQRNKGNFPGRFSGRQFSNSRSEMNVSTLELGDSALYLCASRDSGSYEQYFGPGTRLTVT.

The rearrangement links TRBV7-6 to TRBJ1-5; possible D gene TRBD1, 5 bases. The CDR3 sequence is 15 residues long. V was pared by 4 bases and J by 3 bases, with 13 bases between. Germline V gene data show CDR1 as SGHVS and CDR2 as FNYEAQ. Written as DNA, the CDR3 is TGTGCCAGCAGCTGGGATGACAGTAACAATCAGCCCCAGCATTTT. It encodes CASSWDDSNNQPQHF.

The chain carries TRBV7-6 and TRBJ2-7, with TRBD2 matching 8 bases. This CDR3 comprises 15 residues. Losses at the gene ends were 5 bases for V and 0 bases for J; bases not matched to a gene: 6. Per the germline V gene, CDR1 is SGHVS and CDR2 is FNYEAQ. CDR3 loop: CASSPLAGSSYEQYF. In DNA, the CDR3 is TGTGCCAGCAGCCCGCTAGCGGGTAGCTCCTACGAGCAGTACTTC.

The V call is TRBV29-1, the J call TRBJ2-5, with D tentatively TRBD2 (7 bases). The CDR3 is made up of 13 amino acids. Trimming pared 4 bases from V and 2 bases from J, leaving 11 bases between. Germline V lookup: CDR1 SQVTM, CDR2 ANQGSEA. CDR3 loop: CSVARGPQETQYF. CDR3 bases: TGCAGCGTTGCGCGGGGGCCTCAAGAGACCCAGTACTTC. The entire variable domain, with the rest obtained from reference TRBV29-1 and TRBJ2-5, is as follows: SAVISQKPSRDICQRGTSLTIQCQVDSQVTMMFWYRQQPGQSLTLIATANQGSEATYESGFVIDKFPISRPNLTFSTLTVSNMSPEDSSIYLCSVARGPQETQYFGPGTRLLVL.

This clone was seen a single time. V gene TRBV30 combines with J gene TRBJ1-5, with 7 nucleotides matching TRBD1. CDR3 length: 14 amino acids. Unmatched junction bases numbered 3, after V lost 2 bases and J lost 2 bases. Germline V gene sequence: CDR1 GTSNPN, CDR2 SVGIG (reference sequence). The CDR3 region has the DNA TGTGCCTGGAGTAGAGGACAGGGCAATCAGCCCCAGCATTTT. Translated: CAWSRGQGNQPQHF.

This sequence joins TRBV2 and TRBJ2-5; 9 positions match TRBD2. From germline, CDR1 is SNHLY and CDR2 FYNNEI. With V trimmed by 9 bases and J by 2 bases, 16 bases remained unmatched. This CDR3 is 17 amino acids long. CDR3 residues: CARQWDPGRGGQETQYF. As DNA, the CDR3 is TGTGCCAGACAATGGGACCCTGGGCGGGGGGGTCAAGAGACCCAGTACTTC.